Each of the 32 T cell receptor beta chains below was sequenced from the same sample in a study of cytomegalovirus exposure and HLA in healthy donors. Researchers ran the PCR with 60 Vbeta and 13 Jbeta primers. Generated by immunoSEQ multiplex PCR, the TCRdb table keeps only in-frame clones and is missing some. This table holds around 150,000 clones, under 70% found once. Material for sequencing was PBMCs. All receptors come from a man between 25 and 39 years old in good health and CMV-seropositive.

The gene calls are TRBV28 and TRBJ2-3, with D perhaps matching TRBD1 (6 bases). Germline values: CDR1 MDHEN, CDR2 SYDVKM. There are 15 residues in the CDR3. Between the trimmed V and J ends, which lost 6 bases and 2 bases, there was a span of 15 bases. CDR3: CASSPRRGYTDTQYF. In DNA, the CDR3 is TGTGCCAGCAGCCCCCGCAGGGGCTACACAGATACGCAGTATTTT.

This clone was detected a few times. V usage is TRBV5-1 and J usage is TRBJ1-2; TRBD1 aligns across 11 bases. This CDR3 is 15 amino acids long. After removal of 4 bases from V and 4 bases from J, the junction contained 6 bases not matched to a gene. Germline CDR1 SGHRS, CDR2 YFSETQ. The CDR3 reads CASSPGGTGGYGYTF. CDR3 DNA: TGCGCCAGCAGCCCCGGAGGGACAGGGGGCTATGGCTACACCTTC.

This chain links TRBV28 with TRBJ2-3; TRBD1 might be the D (5 bases). The CDR3 consists of 13 residues. Trimming left V 4 bases short and J 0 bases short, with 5 bases between. From germline, CDR1 is MDHEN and CDR2 SYDVKM. The CDR3 spells CASSYRSTDTQYF. The CDR3 DNA follows: TGTGCCAGCAGTTACAGGAGCACAGATACGCAGTATTTT.

The V call is TRBV4-1, the J call TRBJ1-2, with 11 bases aligning to TRBD1. The CDR3 runs 17 residues. Germline V gene data show CDR1 as MGHRA and CDR2 as YSYEKL. The J segment lost 5 bases and the V segment lost 7 bases, leaving 15 bases of the junction unmatched. CDR3 amino acids: CASTHKYRDRGLYGYTF. The CDR3 DNA follows: TGCGCCAGCACCCACAAGTACCGGGACAGGGGGTTATATGGCTACACCTTC.

This clone was seen just once. This rearrangement joins TRBV6-4 to TRBJ1-2; D is uncertain. This CDR3 is 14 amino acids long. V was clipped by 5 bases and J by 7 bases, with 17 bases between them. The germline V gene has CDR1 MRHNA and CDR2 SNTAGT. CDR3 nucleotides: TGTGCCAGCAGTCCGTCTCAGGCCCTGGCTGGCTACACCTTC. This gives the protein CASSPSQALAGYTF.

In DNA form, the CDR3 reads TGTGCCAGTAGTGCCCGGGACACCTACGAGCAGTACTTC. Its protein product is CASSARDTYEQYF. The chain carries TRBV19 and TRBJ2-7; D might be TRBD1 (6 bases). The V gene's germline CDR1 is LNHDA and CDR2 SQIVND (reference sequence). The CDR3 contains 13 residues. Trimming removed 5 bases at V and 2 bases at J, with 10 bases between.

J is TRBJ2-1 and V is TRBV11-2; 7 nucleotides line up with TRBD2. This CDR3 spans 15 amino acids. Germline lookup yields CDR1 SGHAT and CDR2 FQNNGV. Trimming removed 1 base from V and 7 bases from J; junction bases left unmatched: 7. CDR3 nucleotides: TGTGCCAGCAGCTTAGGTCAGCGGGGTTTGAATGAGCAGTTCTTC. Translating it yields CASSLGQRGLNEQFF.

V gene TRBV6-1 combines with J gene TRBJ2-2; 8 nucleotides align to TRBD1. The germline V gene encodes CDR1 MNHNS and CDR2 SASEGT. Trimming removed 5 bases from V and 6 bases from J; junction bases left unmatched: 2. The CDR3 runs to 13 residues. In DNA, the CDR3 is TGTGCCAGCAGTTCAGGGGGCCCCGGGGAGCTGTTTTTT. Protein product: CASSSGGPGELFF.

This clone has a single count. Other DNA sequences within the sample encode an identical CDR3. The chain links TRBV9 to TRBJ1-2; unclear D gene. Germline values: CDR1 SGDLS, CDR2 YYNGEE. There are 13 residues in the CDR3. Trimming pared 0 bases from V and 2 bases from J, leaving 5 bases between. Here the CDR3 reads CASSVDLNYGYTF. The CDR3 DNA is TGTGCCAGCAGCGTAGACTTGAACTATGGCTACACCTTC. The entire variable domain, with the rest obtained from reference TRBV9 and TRBJ1-2, is as follows: DSGVTQTPKHLITATGQRVTLRCSPRSGDLSVYWYQQSLDQGLQFLIQYYNGEERAKGNILERFSAQQFPDLHSELNLSSLELGDSALYFCASSVDLNYGYTFGSGTRLTVV.

A remark on this clone: The junction departs from germline at one end; a sequencing error may be responsible. The gene calls are TRBV5-1 and TRBJ1-4, with 8 bases lining up with TRBD1. This CDR3 has 15 residues. Germline lookup yields CDR1 SGHRS and CDR2 YFSETQ. CDR3 DNA sequence: TGCGTCAGCAGCTTGGCGGACAGGGTGGAGGAAAAACTGTTTTTT. This gives the protein CVSSLADRVEEKLFF.

This chain joins TRBV5-1 and TRBJ2-1; 14 bases align to TRBD2. CDR3 length: 16 amino acids. Per the germline V gene, CDR1 is SGHRS and CDR2 is YFSETQ. Trimming took 7 bases from V and 5 from J; bases not matched to a gene: 8. The CDR3 DNA is TGCGCCAGCGGATCCGGACTAGCGGGAGGCCACAATGAGCAGTTCTTC. Translation gives CASGSGLAGGHNEQFF.

The chain recombines TRBV28 with TRBJ1-4; perhaps TRBD1 as D (5 bases). Between the trimmed V and J ends, which lost 10 bases and 2 bases, there was a span of 8 bases. The CDR3 is 12 residues long. In germline, CDR1 is MDHEN, CDR2 SYDVKM. The CDR3 here is CATRATNEKLFF. The CDR3, as DNA: TGTGCCACCAGGGCCACTAATGAAAAACTGTTTTTT.

The chain carries TRBV6-1 and TRBJ2-7; TRBD1 matches 10 bases. CDR1 is MNHNS and CDR2 is SASEGT in the germline V gene. With 6 bases clipped from V and 5 bases from J, the junction kept 10 bases outside the gene matches. This CDR3 is built from 15 residues. The CDR3 DNA reads TGTGCCAGCAGGAAAATGACAGGGGGCTTTCACGAGCAGTACTTC. Translation gives CASRKMTGGFHEQYF.

The V gene is TRBV7-3, the J gene TRBJ2-2; D is ambiguous. Germline V gene lookup returns CDR1 SGHTA and CDR2 FQGTGA. The CDR3 length is 12 residues. V was clipped by 4 bases and J by 6 bases, with 6 bases between them. The CDR3 DNA follows: TGTGCCAGCAGCTATACGGCCGGGGAGCTGTTTTTT. Translated: CASSYTAGELFF.

This clone was counted between two and nine times. The rearrangement joins TRBV9 to TRBJ2-6; tentative D call: TRBD1 (5 bases). V shed 3 bases and J shed 0 bases, with 16 bases lying between them. This CDR3 comprises 18 residues. The germline V gene has CDR1 SGDLS and CDR2 YYNGEE. The CDR3 DNA is TGTGCCAGCAGCGACAGACAGTTTTACCACTCTGGGGCCAACGTCCTGACTTTC. Translation gives CASSDRQFYHSGANVLTF.

The chain is built from TRBV4-1 and TRBJ2-1; TRBD2 matches at 9 bases. V shed 0 bases, J shed 8 bases, and the junction held 14 bases outside the gene matches. CDR1 is MGHRA and CDR2 is YSYEKL in the germline V gene. This CDR3 has 18 residues. In DNA, the CDR3 is TGCGCCAGCAGCCAAGAGGTTGGCACGAGCGGGAGGTGGGATGAGCAGTTCTTC. It encodes CASSQEVGTSGRWDEQFF.

This clone was picked up a small number of times. A read error may account for a junction end that differs from germline. V is TRBV7-9 and J is TRBJ2-5; 10 nucleotides match TRBD2. Germline V lookup: CDR1 SEHNR, CDR2 FQNEAQ (reference sequence). The CDR3 loop spans 16 amino acids. The CDR3 protein is CSSSPVLAGVGETQYF. CDR3 sequence (DNA): TGTTCCAGCAGCCCCGTCCTAGCGGGAGTAGGTGAGACCCAGTACTTC.

The CDR3 nucleotides are TGTGCCAGCAAATCCGGCGGCAGGGCTAATGAAAAACTGTTTTTT. As protein: CASKSGGRANEKLFF. This chain joins TRBV27 and TRBJ1-4; D is possibly TRBD1 (5 bases). Looked up from germline, CDR1 is MNHEY and CDR2 is SMNVEV (reference sequence). The CDR3 length is 15 residues. V was shortened by 7 bases and J by 3 bases, with 15 bases between the two germline ends.

The chain employs TRBV19 and TRBJ2-2, with a weak D call TRBD2 (7 bases). Germline V gene data show CDR1 as LNHDA and CDR2 as SQIVND (reference sequence). The ends were cut back, 2 bases at V and 4 bases at J, with 23 bases in the middle. The CDR3 loop spans 19 amino acids. CDR3 loop: CASSIIGFRGGQSTGELFF. As DNA, the CDR3 is TGTGCCAGTAGTATAATCGGGTTCAGGGGAGGGCAGAGCACCGGGGAGCTGTTTTTT. The variable domain in full, with the rest retrieved from reference TRBV19 and TRBJ2-2, is DGGITQSPKYLFRKEGQNVTLSCEQNLNHDAMYWYRQDPGQGLRLIYYSQIVNDFQKGDIAEGYSVSREKKESFPLTVTSAQKNPTAFYLCASSIIGFRGGQSTGELFFGEGSRLTVL.

The rearrangement joins TRBV30 to TRBJ2-2; TRBD2 aligns across 7 bases. The CDR3 is made up of 14 amino acids. Trimming removed 2 bases from V and 5 bases from J; junction bases left unmatched: 5. The germline V gene has CDR1 GTSNPN and CDR2 SVGIG (reference sequence). CDR3 amino acids: CAWSSGRGTGELFF. CDR3 nucleotides: TGTGCCTGGAGTTCCGGGCGGGGGACCGGGGAGCTGTTTTTT.

This clone occurred a few times. The chain has TRBV12-2 and TRBJ2-2; the table's D call, TRBD2, has no DNA check behind it. TRBV12-2 is given as a pseudogene. This CDR3 is built from 20 residues. In DNA form, the CDR3 reads TGTGCAAGTCGCTTAGTAGGGCCGCTGGGACTAGCGGAGATCACCGGGGAGCTGTTTTTT. It yields the protein CASRLVGPLGLAEITGELFF.

The V and J genes are TRBV28 and TRBJ1-5; D perhaps matches TRBD1 (6 bases). The germline V gene encodes CDR1 MDHEN and CDR2 SYDVKM. Deletions cut 6 bases from V and 3 bases from J, with 12 bases between. The CDR3 totals 14 residues. The CDR3 region has the DNA TGTGCCAGCAGCCAGGGGCAGCTCAATCAGCCCCAGCATTTT. Translated: CASSQGQLNQPQHF.

This clone was recorded only once. The rearrangement uses TRBV7-3 and TRBJ2-3, with D hard to call. CDR1 SGHTA and CDR2 FQGTGA come from the germline V gene. The germline V and J ends were trimmed by 3 bases and 4 bases, with 8 bases remaining between them. The CDR3 loop spans 13 amino acids. The CDR3 sequence is CASSLAQADTQYF. The CDR3 bases are TGTGCCAGCAGCTTGGCACAAGCAGATACGCAGTATTTT.

The chain recombines TRBV21-1 with TRBJ2-3; the table names TRBD1, a call not compared with the DNA. TRBV21-1 is assigned pseudogene status. There are 14 residues in the CDR3. As DNA, the CDR3 is TGTGCCAGCATCACGGGACAAAGCACAGATACGCAGTATTTT. Its protein is CASITGQSTDTQYF.

The CDR3 reads CASSPPPGTNEKLFF. The CDR3 nucleotides read TGTGCCAGCTCACCACCGCCAGGTACTAATGAAAAACTGTTTTTT. The chain carries TRBV18 and TRBJ1-4; D not certain. With 0 bases removed from V and 2 bases from J, the gap between germline ends came to 7 bases. Germline CDR1 reads KGHSH; CDR2 reads LQKENI. There are 15 residues in the CDR3.

This clone has more than one count but fewer than ten. The chain has TRBV5-1 and TRBJ2-5; 8 bases agree with TRBD2. The CDR3 consists of 15 residues. V shed 0 bases and J 3 bases; nucleotides not matched to a gene: 4. Looked up from germline, CDR1 is SGHRS and CDR2 is YFSETQ. CDR3 bases: TGCGCCAGCAGCTTGGCGCTTAGCGGGAAAGAGACCCAGTACTTC. Encoded protein: CASSLALSGKETQYF.

This chain connects TRBV19 to TRBJ2-5; D remains ambiguous. The V gene's germline CDR1 is LNHDA and CDR2 SQIVND (reference sequence). Trimming cost V 0 bases and J 6 bases, with 8 bases left between them. This CDR3 contains 13 residues. As DNA, the CDR3 is TGTGCCAGTAGTATAGATGCGCTCAAGACCCAGTACTTC. It specifies CASSIDALKTQYF. The whole variable domain, filled in from reference TRBV19 and TRBJ2-5, reads DGGITQSPKYLFRKEGQNVTLSCEQNLNHDAMYWYRQDPGQGLRLIYYSQIVNDFQKGDIAEGYSVSREKKESFPLTVTSAQKNPTAFYLCASSIDALKTQYFGPGTRLLVL.

The J gene is TRBJ2-5, the V gene TRBV10-2; the D gene is possibly TRBD2 (5 bases). CDR1 and CDR2 (germline): WSHSY, SAAADI. V was clipped by 2 bases and J by 5 bases, with 6 bases between them. There are 12 residues in the CDR3. CDR3 in DNA: TGCGCCAGCAGTGAGGGCGGGGAGACCCAGTACTTC. Translation: CASSEGGETQYF.

The V call is TRBV6-5, the J call TRBJ1-1, with TRBD1 identical over 7 bases. The CDR3 is made up of 14 amino acids. V lost 5 bases and J lost 1; bases outside the gene matches: 4. The germline V gene encodes CDR1 MNHEY and CDR2 SVGAGI. The CDR3 coding sequence is TGTGCCAGCAGTCCCGGGACAGCGAACACTGAAGCTTTCTTT. Amino acid sequence: CASSPGTANTEAFF.

This clone has a handful of counts. V and J are TRBV6-1 and TRBJ2-1; 12 bases agree with TRBD2. Germline CDR1 is MNHNS and CDR2 is SASEGT. Trimming removed 5 bases from V and 3 bases from J; junction bases left unmatched: 2. This CDR3 has 15 residues. The CDR3 nucleotides read TGTGCCAGCAGTATACTAGCGGGAGGCTACAATGAGCAGTTCTTC. Protein product: CASSILAGGYNEQFF.

The chain joins TRBV7-9 to TRBJ1-1; D possibly corresponds to TRBD1 (6 bases). CDR1 is SEHNR, CDR2 FQNEAQ, per germline (reference sequence). CDR3 length: 15 residues. Trimming cost V 10 bases and J 0 bases, with 18 bases left between them. CDR3 in DNA: TGTGCCACCAAGAGGGGGGGCGACATGAACACTGAAGCTTTCTTT. This encodes CATKRGGDMNTEAFF.

This chain connects TRBV7-9 to TRBJ1-1; no reliable D call. In germline, CDR1 is SEHNR, CDR2 FQNEAQ (reference sequence). Deletions cut 2 bases from V and 1 base from J, with 5 bases between. This CDR3 has 13 amino acids. CDR3 coding DNA: TGTGCCAGCAGCTTATCACAGAACACTGAAGCTTTCTTT. Protein: CASSLSQNTEAFF.